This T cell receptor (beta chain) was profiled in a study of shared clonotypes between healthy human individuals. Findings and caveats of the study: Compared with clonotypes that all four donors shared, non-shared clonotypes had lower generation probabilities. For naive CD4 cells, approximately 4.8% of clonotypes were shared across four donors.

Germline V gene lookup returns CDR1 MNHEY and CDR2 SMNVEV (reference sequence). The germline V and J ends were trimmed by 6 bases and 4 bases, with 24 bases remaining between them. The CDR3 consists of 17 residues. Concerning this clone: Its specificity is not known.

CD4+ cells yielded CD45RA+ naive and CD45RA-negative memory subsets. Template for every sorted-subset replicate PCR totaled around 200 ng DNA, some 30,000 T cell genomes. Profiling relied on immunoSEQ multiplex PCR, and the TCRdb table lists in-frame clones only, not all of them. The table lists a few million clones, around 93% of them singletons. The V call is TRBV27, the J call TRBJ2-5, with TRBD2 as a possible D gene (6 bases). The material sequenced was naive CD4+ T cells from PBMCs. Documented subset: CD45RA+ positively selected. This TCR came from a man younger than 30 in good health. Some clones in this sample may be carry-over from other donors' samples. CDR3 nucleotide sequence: TGTGCCAGCAGCCCCCGCCAACGGGAGATCGAGGGAGAGACCCAGTACTTC. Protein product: CASSPRQREIEGETQYF.